One sample yielded the 19 T cell receptor beta chains listed below, sequenced in a study of blood T cells in healthy people across ages. Using a J-beta primer mix together with a sample-barcoded 5' primer, a second PCR was run for roughly 6 to 11 cycles. One entry per CDR3 protein results from TCRdb running MiXCR on the 5' RACE reads. The sample lists about 800,000 distinct CDR3 sequences; around 25% were seen once. These same data were also listed under a study on T cells of mothers and their children.

Material for sequencing was blood. All receptors derive from a boy younger than 18 in good health.

This clonotype was recorded a few times. This sequence joins TRBV6-5 and TRBJ2-5; perhaps D is TRBD1 or TRBD2 (5 bases each). The DNA end lines up better with TRBJ2-7; the J call may be wrong. Germline CDR1 reads MNHEY; CDR2 reads SVGAGI. The CDR3 totals 13 residues. The CDR3 region is CASSYSGVYEQYF. DNA for the CDR3: TGTGCCAGCAGTTACTCGGGGGTCTACGAGCAGTACTTC.

This clonotype was seen more than once but under ten times. A clone one base away is much larger, so this may be a read error. The chain carries TRBV6-5 and TRBJ2-3, with D unresolved. This CDR3 is built from 12 residues. Per germline, CDR1 MNHEY and CDR2 SVGAGI. V was cut by 6 bases and J by 0 bases, with 4 bases left in between. CDR3 region: CASRSSTDTQYF. In nucleotides, the CDR3 is TGTGCCAGCAGGTCTAGCACAGATACGCAGTATTTT.

This clonotype has a single count. The V call is TRBV7-9, the J call TRBJ2-1; D is possibly TRBD1 or TRBD2 (5 bases each). V was trimmed by 5 bases and J by 10 bases, leaving 12 bases between them. The CDR3 spans 12 residues. Germline values: CDR1 SEHNR, CDR2 FQNEAQ (reference sequence). The CDR3 here is CASSPQWGEQFF. CDR3 DNA: TGTGCCAGCAGCCCTCAATGGGGGGAGCAGTTCTTC.

This clonotype has more than one count but fewer than ten. This chain uses TRBV2 with TRBJ1-5; no definite D call. CDR1 is SNHLY and CDR2 is FYNNEI in the germline V gene. The V gene lost 7 bases and the J gene lost 2 bases, with 6 bases spanning the gap. This CDR3 has 12 amino acids. CDR3 loop: CASNSGNQPQHF. CDR3 coding DNA: TGTGCCAGCAACTCGGGCAATCAGCCCCAGCATTTT.

The CDR3 nucleotides are TGTGCCAGCAGTTTATCCACCCTGGGGACAGGGGTGGTAGATACGCAGTATTTT. Encoded protein: CASSLSTLGTGVVDTQYF. The chain couples TRBV28 to TRBJ2-3; 10 bases are a match to TRBD1. From germline, CDR1 is MDHEN and CDR2 SYDVKM. The CDR3 sequence is 18 residues long. V shed 1 base and J 5 bases; nucleotides not matched to a gene: 12. Drawing the rest from reference TRBV28 and TRBJ2-3, the complete variable domain is DVKVTQSSRYLVKRTGEKVFLECVQDMDHENMFWYRQDPGLGLRLIYFSYDVKMKEKGDIPEGYSVSREKKERFSLILESASTNQTSMYLCASSLSTLGTGVVDTQYFGPGTRLTVL.

This clonotype was counted only a few times. The chain combines TRBV29-1 with TRBJ1-2; D is unclear. CDR3 length equals 11 residues. V dropped 7 bases and J dropped 7 bases, with 13 bases sitting between them. CDR1 SQVTM and CDR2 ANQGSEA come from the germline V gene. The CDR3 nucleotides are TGCAGCGGGGATGGGCGGGGTGGCTACACCTTC. This encodes CSGDGRGGYTF.

CDR3 residues: CATSQGAKSGNTIYF. In DNA, the CDR3 is TGTGCCACTAGCCAGGGGGCGAAATCCGGAAACACCATATATTTT. This chain links TRBV15 with TRBJ1-3; 8 nucleotides line up with TRBD1. V trimming: 9 bases; J trimming: 4 bases; junction bases outside the gene matches: 11. This CDR3 has 15 amino acids. The germline V gene has CDR1 LNHNV and CDR2 YYDKDF (reference sequence).

The DNA for the CDR3 is TGTGCCAGCAGTTCGTTTACGGGGGCCTACGAGCAGTACTTC. It is translated as CASSSFTGAYEQYF. This chain uses TRBV28 with TRBJ2-7, with a possible D match to TRBD2 (6 bases). Trimming removed 4 bases from V and 2 bases from J, with 12 bases in between. CDR3 length equals 14 residues. Germline assignment: CDR1 MDHEN and CDR2 SYDVKM.

The rearrangement uses TRBV4-3 and TRBJ2-7; 8 bases fit TRBD1. The CDR3 covers 15 residues. Germline V gene data show CDR1 as LGHNA and CDR2 as YSLEER. The V gene end was trimmed by 0 bases and the J gene end by 5 bases; junction bases not matched to a gene: 6. The CDR3 region is CASSQDGTGGNEQYF. The CDR3 DNA sequence: TGCGCCAGCAGCCAAGATGGAACAGGGGGAAACGAGCAGTACTTC.

This clonotype was counted between two and nine times. A junction boundary mismatches the germline segment, possibly from a read error. This sequence joins TRBV7-9 and TRBJ2-1; D not certain. This CDR3 region has 15 residues. Germline values: CDR1 SEHNR, CDR2 FQNEAQ (reference sequence). CDR3 nucleotide sequence: TGTGCCAGCTCACTCCAGGACCCGAGAGCCAATGGGCAGTTCTTC. Residues: CASSLQDPRANGQFF.

CDR3 protein: CASSQGPGRNYGYTF. The CDR3 bases are TGCGCCAGCAGCCAAGGTCCAGGGCGGAACTATGGCTACACCTTC. The chain joins TRBV4-1 to TRBJ1-2; D is perhaps TRBD1 (5 bases). Germline V lookup: CDR1 MGHRA, CDR2 YSYEKL. CDR3 size: 15 residues. Trimming removed 1 base at V and 2 bases at J, with 11 bases between.

The rearrangement joins TRBV27 to TRBJ2-7; 8 nucleotides match TRBD1. The length of the CDR3 is 14 residues. The germline V gene encodes CDR1 MNHEY and CDR2 SMNVEV (reference sequence). V gave up 4 bases and J gave up 4 bases; unmatched junction bases: 6. This CDR3 reads CASSWAGGRYEQYF. CDR3 sequence (DNA): TGTGCCAGCAGTTGGGCAGGGGGCCGGTACGAGCAGTACTTC.

The chain couples TRBV2 to TRBJ2-5; D might be TRBD2 (6 bases). Per germline, CDR1 SNHLY and CDR2 FYNNEI. V shed 1 base and J shed 7 bases, with 16 bases lying between them. This CDR3 region has 15 residues. The CDR3 coding sequence is TGTGCCAGCAGTGAAGGGCAGACTAGTAGGGGGACCCAGTACTTC. Protein product: CASSEGQTSRGTQYF.

This clonotype was seen a handful of times. CDR3 protein: CSVVSRESTDTQYF. In nucleotides, the CDR3 is TGCAGCGTTGTAAGCAGGGAAAGCACAGATACGCAGTATTTT. The chain is built from TRBV29-1 and TRBJ2-3, with D perhaps TRBD1 (5 bases). V was clipped by 4 bases and J by 0 bases, with 11 bases between them. The germline V gene encodes CDR1 SQVTM and CDR2 ANQGSEA. The CDR3 has 14 residues.

This clonotype was counted between two and nine times. The chain couples TRBV12-5 to TRBJ2-3; D may be TRBD1 (6 bases). The CDR3 spans 16 residues. From germline, CDR1 is LGHNT and CDR2 FRNRAP. Deletions cut 6 bases from V and 0 bases from J, with 16 bases between. The DNA for the CDR3 is TGTGCTAGTGGCAACGGACAGCTCCCTAGCACAGATACGCAGTATTTT. It specifies CASGNGQLPSTDTQYF.

This clonotype was detected once. The germline gene is not matched at one end of the junction; a read error may be the cause. This rearrangement joins TRBV11-2 to TRBJ2-5; 8 nucleotides align to TRBD1. The germline V gene encodes CDR1 SGHAT and CDR2 FQNNGV. The CDR3 is 18 amino acids. CDR3 loop: CASSPLGQGRGGQEAQYF. The CDR3 DNA is TGTGCCAGCAGCCCCCTCGGACAGGGCAGGGGTGGCCAAGAGGCCCAGTACTTC.

This clonotype has at least ten counts. The genes are TRBV7-9 and TRBJ1-1; no reliable D call. The V gene lost 3 bases and the J gene lost 0 bases, with 5 bases spanning the gap. This CDR3 has 13 residues. Germline loops: CDR1 SEHNR, CDR2 FQNEAQ (reference sequence). The CDR3 DNA reads TGTGCCAGCAGCTTTCTGGTGAACACTGAAGCTTTCTTT. Its translation: CASSFLVNTEAFF.

This clonotype was counted between two and nine times. The chain couples TRBV20-1 to TRBJ1-6; the D is unclear. The V end lost 1 base, the J end lost 0 bases, and 16 bases lay between the germline ends. The germline gives CDR1 DFQATT, CDR2 SNEGSKA (reference sequence). The CDR3 runs to 18 residues. The CDR3 is CSARGLDGVSSYNSPLHF. CDR3 nucleotides: TGCAGTGCTAGAGGCTTGGACGGCGTGAGCTCCTATAATTCACCCCTCCACTTT.

V usage is TRBV9 and J usage is TRBJ1-2, with unresolved D. The CDR3 runs 17 residues. CDR1 SGDLS and CDR2 YYNGEE come from the germline V gene. V was clipped by 4 bases and J by 7 bases, with 26 bases between them. CDR3 nucleotide sequence: TGTGCCAGCAGCCCCCACAAGGGTTTCGGTGGAGACGGTGGCTACACCTTC. This codes for CASSPHKGFGGDGGYTF. Full variable domain (rest looked up from reference TRBV9 and TRBJ1-2): DSGVTQTPKHLITATGQRVTLRCSPRSGDLSVYWYQQSLDQGLQFLIQYYNGEERAKGNILERFSAQQFPDLHSELNLSSLELGDSALYFCASSPHKGFGGDGGYTFGSGTRLTVV.